The rows below give T cell receptor beta chains drawn from one sample of a study of Graves' ophthalmopathy and Graves' hyperthyroidism. TCRdb passed the multiplex PCR reads through MiXCR, listing each CDR3 protein once. The sample shows about 1.1 million distinct CDR3 sequences, about 40% of them seen only once. Sequencing was done on a sample of peripheral blood or thyroid tissue (not recorded which). These receptor sequences come from an adult man with Graves' hyperthyroidism. The CDR3 runs from the conserved cysteine through the conserved F or W. D genes are given only for firm matches. Rows may omit the clone size; those that give it use once, few, many or a size class.

V	J	size	D	CDR3	DNA
TRBV7-9	TRBJ1-5	many	NA	CASSLVGGAQHF	TGTGCCAGCAGCTTAGTGGGGGGTGCCCAGCATTTT
TRBV25-1	TRBJ1-1	NA	NA	CASSRGGAYTEAFF	TGTGCCAGCAGCCGAGGTGGGGCGTACACTGAAGCTTTCTTT
TRBV4-1	TRBJ1-5	NA	NA	CASSQGGANNQPQHF	TGCGCCAGCAGCCAAGGGGGGGCCAATAATCAGCCCCAGCATTTT
TRBV10-3	TRBJ1-3	many	NA	CAISDSLSGNTIYF	TGTGCCATCAGTGACAGTCTCTCTGGAAACACCATATATTTT
TRBV20-1	TRBJ2-7	few	TRBD2	CSASRRLAGGINYEQYF	TGCAGTGCTAGTAGGCGTCTAGCGGGGGGTATTAACTACGAGCAGTACTTC
TRBV6-5	TRBJ1-1	few	NA	CASSYGGGPNTEAFF	TGTGCCAGCAGTTACGGGGGGGGCCCGAACACTGAAGCTTTCTTT
TRBV20-1	TRBJ1-2	many	NA	CSARSRTDYGYTF	TGCAGTGCTAGAAGCCGGACGGACTATGGCTACACCTTC
TRBV12-3/TRBV12-4	TRBJ1-6	many	NA	CASMGPYNSPLHF	TGTGCCAGCATGGGGCCATATAATTCACCCCTCCACTTT
TRBV29-1	TRBJ2-6	NA	NA	CSVERTGRGANVLTF	TGCAGCGTTGAAAGAACAGGGAGGGGGGCCAACGTCCTGACTTTC
TRBV5-8	TRBJ2-7	NA	NA	CASKVTGSYEQYF	TGTGCCAGCAAGGTGACAGGCTCCTACGAGCAGTACTTC
TRBV7-9	TRBJ1-5	NA	NA	CASSFLRDQHF	TGTGCCAGCAGCTTCCTCCGGGATCAGCATTTT
TRBV15	TRBJ1-1	NA	NA	CATSAAVKNTEAFF	TGTGCCACCAGCGCCGCCGTGAAGAACACTGAAGCCTTCTTT
TRBV20-1	TRBJ2-5	many	TRBD2	CSASPLGREGETQYF	TGCAGTGCTAGCCCTCTGGGTCGGGAGGGGGAGACCCAGTACTTC
TRBV7-8	TRBJ1-5	NA	TRBD1	CATVRQGSQPQHF	TGTGCCACCGTCCGACAGGGTTCTCAGCCCCAGCATTTT
TRBV7-2	TRBJ1-1	NA	NA	CASSSTREAFF	TGTGCCAGCAGCTCGACCCGTGAAGCTTTCTTT
TRBV10-2	TRBJ1-2	NA	TRBD1	CASSAPSVRGLGGYTF	TGCGCCAGCAGTGCTCCTTCGGTCAGGGGGTTGGGTGGCTACACCTTC
TRBV5-6	TRBJ2-6	few	NA	CASSLLRGALKVLTF	TGTGCCAGCAGCTTGCTTCGGGGGGCGCTTAAGGTCCTGACTTTC
TRBV19	TRBJ1-1	many	NA	CASSHRDQDTEAFF	TGTGCCAGTTCCCACAGGGACCAGGACACTGAAGCTTTCTTT
TRBV7-8	TRBJ1-4	few	TRBD1	CASSRTGQGNEKLFF	TGTGCCAGCAGCCGCACTGGACAGGGGAATGAAAAACTGTTTTTT
TRBV4-2	TRBJ2-5	many	NA	CASSQDPQGETQYF	TGTGCCAGCAGCCAAGACCCACAGGGAGAGACCCAGTACTTC
TRBV7-2	TRBJ2-7	NA	NA	CASSQSLPGYEQYF	TGTGCCAGCAGCCAGAGTTTGCCGGGATACGAGCAGTACTTC
TRBV25-1	TRBJ1-1	NA	NA	CASSAGVGF	TGTGCCAGCAGTGCTGGAGTGGGCTTT
TRBV12-3/TRBV12-4	TRBJ2-7	many	NA	CASRGMSYEQYF	TGTGCCAGCAGAGGAATGTCCTACGAGCAGTACTTC
TRBV5-1	TRBJ2-7	NA	NA	CASSEGQPYEQYF	TGCGCCAGCAGCGAGGGTCAGCCCTACGAGCAGTACTTC
TRBV7-2	TRBJ2-2	NA	NA	CASSYLRLAGELFF	TGTGCCAGCAGTTACCTTCGACTAGCCGGGGAGCTGTTTTTT
TRBV30	TRBJ2-2	NA	NA	CAWNRARTGELFF	TGTGCCTGGAACAGGGCAAGGACCGGGGAGCTGTTTTTT
TRBV7-8	TRBJ1-5	NA	TRBD1	CASSPGGTRGPQHF	TGTGCCAGCAGCCCAGGGGGGACCCGGGGGCCCCAGCATTTT
TRBV10-2	TRBJ1-2	NA	NA	CASSSTMGVYGYTF	TGTGCCAGCAGTTCAACCATGGGGGTATATGGCTACACCTTC
TRBV7-9	TRBJ2-7	NA	NA	CASSLGGAVSYEQYF	TGTGCCAGCAGCTTAGGAGGGGCGGTGTCCTACGAGCAGTACTTC
TRBV15	TRBJ1-1	few	TRBD1	CATSLPGTGLSEAFF	TGTGCCACCAGCCTACCCGGGACAGGGCTGTCGGAAGCTTTCTTT
TRBV7-6	TRBJ2-2	few	TRBD2	CASSFSGGYTGELFF	TGTGCCAGCAGCTTTAGCGGGGGGTACACCGGGGAGCTGTTTTTT
TRBV2	TRBJ1-4	NA	TRBD1	CASSESQGEEKLFF	TGTGCCAGCAGTGAGTCACAGGGGGAAGAAAAACTGTTTTTT
TRBV5-5	TRBJ2-5	many	TRBD2	CASSPRGGTGETQYF	TGTGCCAGCAGCCCCCGGGGGGGGACCGGCGAGACCCAGTACTTC
TRBV20-1	TRBJ1-6	NA	TRBD1	CSAIRTDRGRRSSPLHF	TGCAGTGCGATCCGAACGGACAGGGGGCGACGGAGCTCACCCCTCCACTTT
TRBV6-5	TRBJ2-7	few	NA	CASSYSTGIYEQYF	TGTGCCAGCAGTTACTCTACAGGGATCTACGAGCAGTACTTC
TRBV7-3	TRBJ2-2	few	NA	CASSLVPGQNTGELFF	TGTGCCAGCAGCTTAGTCCCGGGACAGAACACCGGGGAGCTGTTTTTT
TRBV20-1	TRBJ1-5	many	NA	CSLGGAGQPQHF	TGCAGTCTGGGGGGGGCTGGTCAGCCCCAGCATTTT
TRBV12-3/TRBV12-4	TRBJ1-2	many	TRBD1	CASSATGGLSYGYTF	TGTGCCAGCAGTGCGACAGGGGGCCTGAGCTATGGCTACACCTTC
TRBV7-2	TRBJ1-1	many	TRBD1	CASSRVGTGRTEAFF	TGTGCCAGCAGCCGCGTCGGGACAGGGCGCACTGAAGCTTTCTTT
TRBV20-1	TRBJ2-5	NA	NA	CSASLFGLLSETQYF	TGCAGTGCTAGCCTGTTCGGTTTGCTGTCGGAGACCCAGTACTTC